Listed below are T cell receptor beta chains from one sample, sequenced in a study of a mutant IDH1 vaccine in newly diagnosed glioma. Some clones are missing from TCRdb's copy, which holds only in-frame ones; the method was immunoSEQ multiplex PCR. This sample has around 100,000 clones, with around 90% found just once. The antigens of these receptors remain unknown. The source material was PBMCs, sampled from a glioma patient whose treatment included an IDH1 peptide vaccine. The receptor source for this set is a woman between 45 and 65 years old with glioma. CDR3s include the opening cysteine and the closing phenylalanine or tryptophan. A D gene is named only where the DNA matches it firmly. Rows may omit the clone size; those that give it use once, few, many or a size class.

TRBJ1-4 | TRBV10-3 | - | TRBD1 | CAISEGGTGNEKLFF | TGTGCCATCAGCGAAGGAGGGACAGGGAATGAAAAACTGTTTTTT
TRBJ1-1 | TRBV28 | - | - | CASRSMPAKAFF | TGTGCCAGCAGGTCTATGCCAGCGAAAGCTTTCTTT
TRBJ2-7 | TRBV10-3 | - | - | CATSETASSYEQYF | TGTGCCACCTCTGAGACTGCGAGCTCCTACGAGCAGTACTTC
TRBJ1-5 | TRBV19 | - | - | CASSIAHRAGQPQHF | TGTGCCAGTAGTATAGCACACAGGGCAGGGCAGCCCCAGCATTTT
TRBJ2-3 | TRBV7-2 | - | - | CASSHPSSDTQYF | TGTGCCAGCAGCCACCCCTCTAGCGATACGCAGTATTTT
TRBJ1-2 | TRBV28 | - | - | CASSLGPGYTF | TGTGCCAGCAGTTTAGGTCCTGGCTACACCTTC
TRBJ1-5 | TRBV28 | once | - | CASSPLSGVSNQPQHF | TGTGCCAGCAGTCCCCTGAGTGGGGTTAGCAATCAGCCCCAGCATTTT
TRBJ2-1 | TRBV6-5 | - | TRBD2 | CASSLAGGFNGEQFF | TGTGCCAGCAGTTTAGCGGGAGGGTTCAACGGTGAGCAGTTCTTC
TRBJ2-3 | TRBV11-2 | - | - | CASSLGFGAIGRFGDTQYF | TGTGCCAGCAGCTTAGGTTTTGGTGCAATAGGGAGGTTTGGAGATACGCAGTATTTT
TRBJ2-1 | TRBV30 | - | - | CAWRGKYGGAGVFNEQFF | TGTGCCTGGCGGGGGAAATATGGGGGCGCGGGAGTCTTCAATGAGCAGTTCTTC
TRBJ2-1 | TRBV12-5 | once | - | CASGTQKSSYNEQFF | TGTGCTAGTGGAACCCAAAAGAGCTCCTACAATGAGCAGTTCTTC
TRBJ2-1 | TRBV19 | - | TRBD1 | CASTSHGTGMNEQFF | TGTGCCAGTACCTCACACGGGACAGGGATGAATGAGCAGTTCTTC
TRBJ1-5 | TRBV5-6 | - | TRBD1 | CASTVTGVGAQPQHF | TGTGCCAGCACCGTAACAGGGGTGGGAGCTCAGCCCCAGCATTTT
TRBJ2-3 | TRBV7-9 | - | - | CASSRLGQVTDTQYF | TGTGCCAGCAGCCGACTAGGACAGGTGACAGATACGCAGTATTTT
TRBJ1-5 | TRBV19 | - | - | CASIGGYNQPQHF | TGTGCCAGTATCGGCGGGTACAATCAGCCCCAGCATTTT